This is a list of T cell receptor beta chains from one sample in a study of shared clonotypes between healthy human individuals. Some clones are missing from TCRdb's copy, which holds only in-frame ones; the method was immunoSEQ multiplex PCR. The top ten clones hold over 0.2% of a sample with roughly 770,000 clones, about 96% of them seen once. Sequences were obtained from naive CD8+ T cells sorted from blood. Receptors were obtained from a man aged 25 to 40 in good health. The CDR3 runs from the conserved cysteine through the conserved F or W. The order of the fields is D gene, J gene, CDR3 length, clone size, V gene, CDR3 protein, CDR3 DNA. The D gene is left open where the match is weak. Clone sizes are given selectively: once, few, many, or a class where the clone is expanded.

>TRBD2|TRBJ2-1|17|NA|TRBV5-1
CASRDGLAGGHANEQFF
TGCGCCAGCAGGGATGGACTAGCGGGAGGCCATGCCAATGAGCAGTTCTTC
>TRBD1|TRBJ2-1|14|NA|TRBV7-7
CASSFLRDRGPKFF
TGTGCTAGCAGCTTTCTCCGGGACAGGGGGCCCAAGTTCTTC
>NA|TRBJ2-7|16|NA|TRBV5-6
CASSFYLSSKLYEQYF
TGTGCCAGCAGCTTTTACCTTTCCTCCAAGCTCTACGAGCAGTACTTC
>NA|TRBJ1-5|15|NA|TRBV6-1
CASLARGGSYQPQHF
TGTGCCAGCTTAGCAAGGGGGGGTTCTTATCAGCCCCAGCATTTT
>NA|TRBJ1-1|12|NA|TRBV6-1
CATRPMNTEAFF
TGTGCGACTAGACCGATGAACACTGAAGCTTTCTTT
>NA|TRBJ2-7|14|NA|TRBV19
CASSISGTSYEQYF
TGTGCCAGTAGTATTAGCGGAACCTCCTACGAGCAGTACTTC
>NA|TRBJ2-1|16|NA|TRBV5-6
CASSLQTQDSYNEQFF
TGTGCCAGCAGTTTACAAACCCAAGACTCCTACAATGAGCAGTTCTTC
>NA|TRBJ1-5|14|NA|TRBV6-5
CASSPQGMFQPQHF
TGTGCCAGCAGCCCACAGGGAATGTTTCAGCCCCAGCATTTT
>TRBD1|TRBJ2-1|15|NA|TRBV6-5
CASRYGTGAYNEQFF
TGTGCCAGCAGGTACGGGACAGGGGCCTACAATGAGCAGTTCTTC
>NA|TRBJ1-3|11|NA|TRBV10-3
CAISDGNTIYF
TGTGCCATCAGTGATGGAAACACCATATATTTT
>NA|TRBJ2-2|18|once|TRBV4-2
CASSHKSTGPTNTGELFF
TGTGCCAGCAGCCATAAATCAACGGGACCCACGAACACCGGGGAGCTGTTTTTT
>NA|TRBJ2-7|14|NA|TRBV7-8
CASSLDIRSYEQYF
TGTGCCAGCAGCTTAGATATCCGCTCCTACGAGCAGTACTTC
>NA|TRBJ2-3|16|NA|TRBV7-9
CASSLGMSRGTDTQYF
TGTGCCAGCAGCCTGGGGATGAGTCGAGGCACAGATACGCAGTATTTT
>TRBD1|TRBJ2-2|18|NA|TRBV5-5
CASSEPGTGRWNTGELFF
TGTGCCAGCAGCGAACCTGGGACAGGACGTTGGAACACCGGGGAGCTGTTTTTT
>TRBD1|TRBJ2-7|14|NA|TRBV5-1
CASSYRDSIDEQYF
TGCGCCAGCAGCTACCGGGACAGTATCGACGAGCAGTACTTC
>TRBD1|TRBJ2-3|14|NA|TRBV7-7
CASSLGTGTDTQYF
TGTGCTAGCAGCCTAGGGACAGGCACAGATACGCAGTATTTT
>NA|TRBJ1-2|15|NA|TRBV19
CASTTVIDNNYGYTF
TGTGCCAGTACCACCGTAATAGATAACAACTATGGCTACACCTTC
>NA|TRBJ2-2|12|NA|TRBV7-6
CASSDSTGELFF
TGTGCCAGCAGCGACAGCACCGGGGAGCTGTTTTTT
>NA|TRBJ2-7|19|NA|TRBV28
CASTTTSVRAGSRSYEQYF
TGTGCCAGCACCACGACATCGGTAAGGGCGGGATCCCGGTCCTACGAGCAGTACTTC
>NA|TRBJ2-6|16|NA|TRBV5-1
CASSHDRDSGANVLTF
TGCGCCAGCAGCCATGACAGAGACTCTGGGGCCAACGTCCTGACTTTC
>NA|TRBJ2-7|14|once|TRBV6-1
CASSEANHRDEQYF
TGTGCCAGCAGTGAAGCAAATCACAGGGACGAGCAGTACTTC
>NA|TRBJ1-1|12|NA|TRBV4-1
CASSQGYTEAFF
TGCGCCAGCAGCCAAGGCTACACTGAAGCTTTCTTT
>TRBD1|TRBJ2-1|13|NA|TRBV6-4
CASMGTGVDEQFF
TGTGCCAGCATGGGGACAGGGGTTGATGAGCAGTTCTTC
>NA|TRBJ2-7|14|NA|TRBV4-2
CASSQDTGAKEQYF
TGTGCCAGCAGCCAAGATACGGGAGCAAAGGAGCAGTACTTC
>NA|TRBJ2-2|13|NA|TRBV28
CASSPEATGELFF
TGTGCCAGCAGTCCAGAGGCCACCGGGGAGCTGTTTTTT